One and the same sample provided the 26 T cell receptor beta chains below, sequenced in a study of blood T cell repertoires in COVID-19. Sequenced by immunoSEQ multiplex PCR; TCRdb stores in-frame clones only, minus some. This table has about 110,000 clones, over 60% appearing once. Specimen: peripheral blood. The origin of the receptors is a woman older than 75 with acute or convalescent COVID-19.

Remarks on this clone: Other DNA sequences within the sample encode an identical CDR3. This rearrangement joins TRBV5-1 to TRBJ2-3, with a weak D call TRBD1 (6 bases). Germline lookup yields CDR1 SGHRS and CDR2 YFSETQ. Trimming left V 0 bases short and J 3 bases short, with 8 bases between. The CDR3 covers 14 residues. The CDR3 DNA reads as TGCGCCAGCAGCTTGGGACAGGAGACAGATACGCAGTATTTT. Encoded protein: CASSLGQETDTQYF.

The chain joins TRBV29-1 to TRBJ2-5; 9 bases align to TRBD2. This CDR3 has 15 amino acids. Germline V gives CDR1 SQVTM, CDR2 ANQGSEA. J lost 4 bases, V lost 3 bases, and 9 bases had no gene match. As DNA, the CDR3 is TGCAGCGTTGAGGGAGTAGCGGGGGACTTAGAGACCCAGTACTTC. It translates to CSVEGVAGDLETQYF.

The chain couples TRBV20-1 to TRBJ1-2; 7 nucleotides agree with TRBD1. The germline V gene encodes CDR1 DFQATT and CDR2 SNEGSKA (reference sequence). Trimming cost V 3 bases and J 6 bases; bases outside gene matches: 7. The CDR3 runs to 13 residues. Here the CDR3 DNA reads TGCAGTGCTAGTACAGGGGCGAGTAATGGCTACACCTTC. This encodes CSASTGASNGYTF.

The chain uses TRBV7-6 and TRBJ1-4; 11 positions match TRBD1. The germline CDR1 and CDR2 sequences are SGHVS and FNYEAQ. The CDR3 totals 15 residues. Losses at the gene ends were 5 bases for V and 4 bases for J; bases not matched to a gene: 3. The DNA of the CDR3 is TGTGCCAGCAGCGGACAGGGGGCGATTAATGAAAAACTGTTTTTT. Encoded protein: CASSGQGAINEKLFF.

The genes are TRBV20-1 and TRBJ2-5; no firm D call. CDR1 and CDR2 (germline): DFQATT, SNEGSKA (reference sequence). Between the trimmed V and J ends, which lost 3 bases and 1 base, there was a span of 6 bases. The CDR3 has 12 amino acids. CDR3 coding DNA: TGCAGTGCTAGTTCCAGCCAAGAGACCCAGTACTTC. Translated: CSASSSQETQYF.

This clone was seen a few times. The rearrangement uses TRBV5-1 and TRBJ1-1; 9 nucleotides align to TRBD1. Unmatched junction bases numbered 0, after V lost 5 bases and J lost 1 base. The CDR3 has 13 amino acids. CDR1 and CDR2 (germline): SGHRS, YFSETQ. DNA for the CDR3: TGCGCCAGCAGACAGGGGGCGAACACTGAAGCTTTCTTT. It translates to CASRQGANTEAFF. The variable domain in full, with the rest retrieved from reference TRBV5-1 and TRBJ1-1, is KAGVTQTPRYLIKTRGQQVTLSCSPISGHRSVSWYQQTPGQGLQFLFEYFSETQRNKGNFPGRFSGRQFSNSRSEMNVSTLELGDSALYLCASRQGANTEAFFGQGTRLTVV.

The chain carries TRBV5-4 and TRBJ2-1, with D possibly matching TRBD2 (5 bases). Germline loops: CDR1 SGHNT, CDR2 YYREEE (reference sequence). V lost 4 bases, J lost 0 bases, and 11 bases lay in between. The CDR3 sequence is 15 residues long. CDR3: CASSNQAVSYNEQFF. In nucleotides, the CDR3 is TGTGCCAGCAGCAATCAAGCGGTCTCCTACAATGAGCAGTTCTTC.

The chain carries TRBV6-6 and TRBJ1-5; D gene uncertain. Trimming removed 11 bases at V and 0 bases at J, with 11 bases between. CDR1 is MNHNY, CDR2 SVGAGI, per germline (reference sequence). The CDR3 covers 13 residues. DNA of the CDR3: TGTGCCGAGACTGCTGATAGCAATCAGCCCCAGCATTTT. It codes for CAETADSNQPQHF.

V gene TRBV18 combines with J gene TRBJ1-6; D perhaps matches TRBD1 (5 bases). V was clipped by 4 bases and J by 7 bases, with 20 bases between them. Germline values: CDR1 KGHSH, CDR2 LQKENI. CDR3 length: 17 residues. The CDR3 is CASSLNGGTRANSPLHF. CDR3 nucleotide sequence: TGTGCCAGCTCACTAAACGGGGGGACGAGGGCAAATTCACCCCTCCACTTT.

The chain combines TRBV27 with TRBJ1-5; D possibly corresponds to TRBD1 (5 bases). Germline V gives CDR1 MNHEY, CDR2 SMNVEV (reference sequence). This CDR3 spans 15 amino acids. Trimming shortened V by 3 bases and J by 6 bases, and 15 bases separated the two germline ends. Here the CDR3 DNA reads TGTGCCAGCAGTTTGAGAGGCCAGGGCACTCAGCCCCAGCATTTT. Protein: CASSLRGQGTQPQHF.

The V call is TRBV30, the J call TRBJ2-5, with D uncertain. The V gene lost 2 bases and the J gene lost 3 bases, with 10 bases spanning the gap. The CDR3 is made up of 13 amino acids. Germline CDR1 reads GTSNPN; CDR2 reads SVGIG (reference sequence). The CDR3 nucleotides are TGTGCCTGGAGTAAAACATTTGAAGAGACCCAGTACTTC. Encoded protein: CAWSKTFEETQYF. Together with reference TRBV30 and TRBJ2-5, the CDR3 gives the full variable domain: SQTIHQWPATLVQPVGSPLSLECTVEGTSNPNLYWYRQAAGRGLQLLFYSVGIGQISSEVPQNLSASRPQDRQFILSSKKLLLSDSGFYLCAWSKTFEETQYFGPGTRLLVL.

The V and J genes are TRBV5-6 and TRBJ1-5, with D possibly matching TRBD1 (6 bases). Trimming left V 4 bases short and J 0 bases short, with 14 bases between. The CDR3 has 16 residues. From germline, CDR1 is SGHDT and CDR2 YYEEEE. Written as DNA, the CDR3 is TGTGCCAGCAGCCTAAGACAGGCTTATAGCAATCAGCCCCAGCATTTT. Translating it yields CASSLRQAYSNQPQHF. The complete variable domain, with remaining parts taken from reference TRBV5-6 and TRBJ1-5, reads DAGVTQSPTHLIKTRGQQVTLRCSPKSGHDTVSWYQQALGQGPQFIFQYYEEEERQRGNFPDRFSGHQFPNYSSELNVNALLLGDSALYLCASSLRQAYSNQPQHFGDGTRLSIL.

CDR3 nucleotides: TGTGCCAGCTCACCTAGGACAGGGGTGAATGAAAAACTGTTTTTT. Its protein is CASSPRTGVNEKLFF. The chain recombines TRBV18 with TRBJ1-4; TRBD1 matches at 9 bases. CDR3 length: 15 amino acids. Germline trimming cut 3 bases from V and 5 bases from J; bases unmatched to any gene: 4. Germline V gene data show CDR1 as KGHSH and CDR2 as LQKENI.

The chain couples TRBV5-6 to TRBJ1-1, with unresolved D. The germline V gene encodes CDR1 SGHDT and CDR2 YYEEEE. The V gene lost 4 bases and the J gene lost 0 bases, with 10 bases spanning the gap. This CDR3 spans 14 amino acids. This chain's CDR3 is CASSRGLMNTEAFF. The CDR3 DNA reads as TGTGCCAGCAGCCGAGGACTTATGAACACTGAAGCTTTCTTT. Full variable domain (missing parts from reference TRBV5-6 and TRBJ1-1): DAGVTQSPTHLIKTRGQQVTLRCSPKSGHDTVSWYQQALGQGPQFIFQYYEEEERQRGNFPDRFSGHQFPNYSSELNVNALLLGDSALYLCASSRGLMNTEAFFGQGTRLTVV.

This clone appeared a single time. The chain combines TRBV7-9 with TRBJ2-5; 7 bases are a match to TRBD1. CDR1 SEHNR and CDR2 FQNEAQ come from the germline V gene (reference sequence). The CDR3 length is 16 residues. V was clipped by 1 base and J by 7 bases; unmatched bases: 12. The CDR3: CASSLGGDRGHRTQYF. In nucleotides, the CDR3 is TGTGCCAGCAGCTTAGGTGGGGACAGAGGGCACAGGACCCAGTACTTC.

The J gene is TRBJ1-2, the V gene TRBV6-6; 7 bases map to TRBD1. V was clipped by 6 bases and J by 4 bases; unmatched bases: 8. CDR3 length equals 14 residues. Germline V gene sequence: CDR1 MNHNY, CDR2 SVGAGI (reference sequence). The DNA of the CDR3 is TGTGCCAGCAGGTTTCCAGGGGACAGCTATGGCTACACCTTC. It specifies CASRFPGDSYGYTF.

The chain carries TRBV30 and TRBJ1-2, with TRBD1 matching over 10 bases. From germline, CDR1 is GTSNPN and CDR2 SVGIG (reference sequence). This CDR3 has 12 residues. The ends lost 7 bases at V and 4 bases at J; junction bases unmatched: 3. CDR3 residues: CALDRGVYGYTF. Here the CDR3 DNA reads TGTGCCTTGGACAGGGGGGTCTATGGCTACACCTTC.

V is TRBV21-1 and J is TRBJ2-7; the listed D gene, TRBD1, was not tested against the DNA. TRBV21-1 is a known pseudogene. CDR3 size: 12 residues. CDR3 region: CASSKGYNEQYF. CDR3 coding DNA: TGTGCCAGCAGCAAAGGGTACAACGAGCAGTACTTC.

The CDR3 spells CASMGRESNEQYF. The CDR3 nucleotides are TGCGCCAGCATGGGGCGGGAGTCGAACGAGCAGTACTTC. The chain couples TRBV10-2 to TRBJ2-7, with 7 nucleotides matching TRBD2. J gave up 5 bases and V 7 bases, and 8 bases lay outside the gene matches. Germline loops: CDR1 WSHSY, CDR2 SAAADI. This CDR3 region has 13 residues.

CDR3 coding DNA: TGTGCCAGCAGTTTTGGGGAGCCCGGGGAGCTGTTTTTT. Its protein is CASSFGEPGELFF. The chain carries TRBV12-3 or TRBV12-4 and TRBJ2-2; D might be TRBD2 (5 bases). V was cut by 3 bases and J by 6 bases, with 8 bases left in between. The CDR3 extends over 13 amino acids.

J is TRBJ2-3 and V is TRBV3-1 (or the pseudogene TRBV3-2); D unclear. Germline V CDR1 and CDR2: LGHDT, YNNKEL (reference sequence). CDR3 size: 16 residues. With 1 base removed from V and 1 base from J, the gap between germline ends came to 12 bases. CDR3 in DNA: TGTGCCAGCAGCCAAGGCCGGTGGGCGCGCACAGATACGCAGTATTTT. Protein: CASSQGRWARTDTQYF.

The V and J genes are TRBV11-2 and TRBJ2-3; 7 nucleotides align to TRBD2. This CDR3 has 12 amino acids. V trimming: 6 bases; J trimming: 13 bases; junction bases outside the gene matches: 10. Germline CDR1 SGHAT, CDR2 FQNNGV. The CDR3 DNA is TGTGCCAGCAGTTACGAATCGGGACTAAAGTATTTT. It specifies CASSYESGLKYF.

The CDR3: CASASGGFGYTF. The CDR3, as DNA: TGTGCCAGCGCGTCAGGGGGCTTTGGCTACACCTTC. The V and J genes are TRBV5-6 and TRBJ1-2; TRBD1 agrees at 8 bases. CDR1 and CDR2 from the germline V gene are SGHDT and YYEEEE. The CDR3 is 12 residues long. The J segment lost 7 bases and the V segment lost 7 bases, leaving 6 bases of the junction unmatched.

The chain employs TRBV5-1 and TRBJ1-3; D call uncertain. Trimming took 0 bases from V and 0 from J, leaving 13 bases between them. Germline V lookup: CDR1 SGHRS, CDR2 YFSETQ. The CDR3 length is 17 residues. The CDR3 nucleotides are TGCGCCAGCAGCTTGGTCTCGTACGAGGGCTCTGGAAACACCATATATTTT. Amino acids: CASSLVSYEGSGNTIYF.

J is TRBJ2-7 and V is TRBV18; 11 bases match TRBD2. Germline lookup yields CDR1 KGHSH and CDR2 LQKENI. The CDR3 is 16 residues long. Losses at the gene ends were 2 bases for V and 3 bases for J; bases not matched to a gene: 6. As DNA, the CDR3 is TGTGCCAGCTCACCATCAACTAGCGGGGGCCTCTACGAGCAGTACTTC. It yields the protein CASSPSTSGGLYEQYF. Full variable domain (outside the CDR3, taken from reference TRBV18 and TRBJ2-7): NAGVMQNPRHLVRRRGQEARLRCSPMKGHSHVYWYRQLPEEGLKFMVYLQKENIIDESGMPKERFSAEFPKEGPSILRIQQVVRGDSAAYFCASSPSTSGGLYEQYFGPGTRLTVT.

This sequence joins TRBV7-2 and TRBJ2-3; D is perhaps TRBD1 (5 bases). Germline V gene sequence: CDR1 SGHTA, CDR2 FQGNSA. This CDR3 has 15 amino acids. Trimming pared 1 base from V and 6 bases from J, leaving 14 bases between. The CDR3 DNA reads as TGTGCCAGCAGCTTAGTGGCCAGGGTCGGGGATACGCAGTATTTT. It specifies CASSLVARVGDTQYF.